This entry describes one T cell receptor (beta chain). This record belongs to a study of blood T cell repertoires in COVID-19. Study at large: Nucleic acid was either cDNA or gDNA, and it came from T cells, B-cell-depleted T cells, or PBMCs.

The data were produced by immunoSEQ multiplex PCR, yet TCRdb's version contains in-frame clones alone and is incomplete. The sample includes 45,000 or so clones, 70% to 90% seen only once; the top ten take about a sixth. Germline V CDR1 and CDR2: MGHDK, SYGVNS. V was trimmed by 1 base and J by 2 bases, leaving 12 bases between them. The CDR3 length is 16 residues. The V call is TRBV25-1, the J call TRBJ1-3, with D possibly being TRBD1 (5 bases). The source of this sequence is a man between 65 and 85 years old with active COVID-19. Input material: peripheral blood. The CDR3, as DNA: TGTGCCAGCAGTGAATGGGAGGGGACCGCTGGAAACACCATATATTTT. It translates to CASSEWEGTAGNTIYF.